The 13 T cell receptor beta chains listed next were all sequenced from one sample in a study of vaccination and CD4 T cells after COVID-19. The sample's treatment: approximately 9-day PBMC culture with coronavirus spike peptide pools or control peptides (ViraFEST assay). Sequencing of cultured CD4+ T cell DNA used the Oncomine TCR Beta short-read assay. TCRdb reprocessed the PCR reads with MiXCR, giving one entry per CDR3 protein. The sample carries roughly 16,000 distinct CDR3 sequences, 45% to 65% recorded once. What these receptors recognize is not known. The sample taken for sequencing was CD4+ T cells from blood, cultured in vitro. Receptor source: a human donor who had recovered from COVID-19.

The chain is built from TRBV2 and TRBJ1-5; no definite D call. Germline assignment: CDR1 SNHLY and CDR2 FYNNEI. This CDR3 spans 13 amino acids. V lost 6 bases and J 2 bases, leaving 8 bases between the germline ends. The CDR3 nucleotides read TGTGCCAGCAGATGGGAGGGCAATCAGCCCCAGCATTTT. Translation: CASRWEGNQPQHF.

A few counts support this clonotype. The V gene is TRBV10-3, the J gene TRBJ2-2; tentative D call: TRBD2 (6 bases). CDR1 and CDR2 from the germline V gene are ENHRY and SYGVKD. This CDR3 region has 17 residues. The germline V and J ends were trimmed by 4 bases and 0 bases, with 15 bases remaining between them. The CDR3 here is CAISGSLAQANTGELFF. CDR3 DNA: TGTGCCATCAGTGGGTCGCTAGCGCAAGCGAACACCGGGGAGCTGTTTTTT.

The V and J genes are TRBV29-1 and TRBJ2-5; D may be TRBD2 (5 bases). From germline, CDR1 is SQVTM and CDR2 ANQGSEA. V dropped 7 bases and J dropped 3 bases, with 12 bases sitting between them. This CDR3 is 12 amino acids long. The CDR3 DNA reads TGCAGCGCCCGGACTGGGGAAGAGACCCAGTACTTC. It yields the protein CSARTGEETQYF. Together with reference TRBV29-1 and TRBJ2-5, the CDR3 gives the full variable domain: SAVISQKPSRDICQRGTSLTIQCQVDSQVTMMFWYRQQPGQSLTLIATANQGSEATYESGFVIDKFPISRPNLTFSTLTVSNMSPEDSSIYLCSARTGEETQYFGPGTRLLVL.

V is TRBV20-1 and J is TRBJ2-7; the match to TRBD2 covers 12 bases. Germline V gene data show CDR1 as DFQATT and CDR2 as SNEGSKA (reference sequence). The junction had 7 bases not matched to a gene; V was cut back by 3 bases and J by 1 base. This CDR3 comprises 16 residues. Written as DNA, the CDR3 is TGCAGTGCTAGCAAATCCGGGACTAGCGGGTCCTACGAGCAGTACTTC. Its translation: CSASKSGTSGSYEQYF.

The V gene is TRBV6-1, the J gene TRBJ1-5; TRBD1 is a possible D gene (5 bases). The CDR3 has 17 residues. Trimming cost V 6 bases and J 2 bases, with 20 bases left between them. CDR1 and CDR2 from the germline V gene are MNHNS and SASEGT. The chain's CDR3 is CASRASPGVDGNQPQHF. The DNA of the CDR3 is TGTGCCAGCAGAGCCTCCCCGGGGGTTGATGGCAATCAGCCCCAGCATTTT.

In this sample, this clonotype turned up a few times. The chain employs TRBV20-1 and TRBJ1-5; no definite D call. This CDR3 region has 16 residues. V gave up 0 bases and J gave up 5 bases, with 17 bases separating them. Germline assignment: CDR1 DFQATT and CDR2 SNEGSKA (reference sequence). CDR3 nucleotides: TGCAGTGCTAGAGATAGGCGCTCCTCCACCGATCAGCCCCAGCATTTT. Amino acids: CSARDRRSSTDQPQHF.

The chain employs TRBV10-3 and TRBJ1-2; D remains unclear. The CDR3 sequence is 12 residues long. The V gene lost 4 bases and the J gene lost 8 bases, with 11 bases spanning the gap. Germline V gene lookup returns CDR1 ENHRY and CDR2 SYGVKD. For the CDR3, the DNA is TGTGCCATCAGTGGATGGGATTGGGGCTACACCTTC. It yields the protein CAISGWDWGYTF.

The chain carries TRBV4-1 and TRBJ1-2, with D maybe TRBD1 (5 bases). The CDR3 loop spans 12 amino acids. Germline lookup yields CDR1 MGHRA and CDR2 YSYEKL. V lost 0 bases and J 7 bases, leaving 6 bases between the germline ends. The CDR3: CASSQEGRGYTF. CDR3 bases: TGCGCCAGCAGCCAAGAGGGGCGTGGCTACACCTTC.

The V gene is TRBV28, the J gene TRBJ2-2; TRBD1 aligns across 9 bases. This CDR3 contains 16 residues. Trimming at V came to 4 bases and at J to 7 bases, leaving 10 bases not matched to a gene. CDR1 MDHEN and CDR2 SYDVKM come from the germline V gene. The CDR3 reads CASSSRTGESSGELFF. The CDR3, as DNA: TGTGCCAGCAGTTCGAGGACAGGGGAGAGTAGCGGGGAGCTGTTTTTT.

The chain links TRBV20-1 to TRBJ2-1, with D unresolved. Trimming stripped 6 bases from V and 5 bases from J, with 11 bases between. The CDR3 has 12 amino acids. In germline, CDR1 is DFQATT, CDR2 SNEGSKA (reference sequence). In nucleotides, the CDR3 is TGCAGTGCAAGACCCCATCACAATGAGCAGTTCTTC. Protein: CSARPHHNEQFF.

This clonotype was detected only a few times. V and J are TRBV20-1 and TRBJ1-2, with D uncertain. This CDR3 spans 13 amino acids. The V end was cut by 0 bases, the J end by 5 bases, with 10 bases between. Germline assignment: CDR1 DFQATT and CDR2 SNEGSKA (reference sequence). CDR3 protein: CSARDPLGYGYTF. The CDR3 nucleotides read TGCAGTGCTAGAGACCCCCTGGGATATGGCTACACCTTC.

This rearrangement joins TRBV6-2 or TRBV6-3 to TRBJ1-2; D gene ambiguous. Germline lookup yields CDR1 MNHEY and CDR2 SVGEGT. Deletions cut 6 bases from V and 4 bases from J, with 12 bases between. This CDR3 has 13 amino acids. The CDR3 loop is CASSLAMSYGYTF. For the CDR3, the DNA is TGTGCCAGCAGCCTCGCAATGAGCTATGGCTACACCTTC.

The genes are TRBV7-9 and TRBJ2-7; D possibly corresponds to TRBD2 (6 bases). V lost 2 bases and J 3 bases, leaving 14 bases between the germline ends. The CDR3 extends over 15 amino acids. Looked up from germline, CDR1 is SEHNR and CDR2 is FQNEAQ (reference sequence). For the CDR3, the DNA is TGTGCCAGCAGCTTATCTAACGGAGGGGTCTACGAGCAGTACTTC. The encoded protein is CASSLSNGGVYEQYF. The full variable domain, with the rest looked up from reference TRBV7-9 and TRBJ2-7, is DTGVSQNPRHKITKRGQNVTFRCDPISEHNRLYWYRQTLGQGPEFLTYFQNEAQLEKSRLLSDRFSAERPKGSFSTLEIQRTEQGDSAMYLCASSLSNGGVYEQYFGPGTRLTVT.